Below, 13 T cell receptor beta chains from the same sample are listed, as sequenced in a study of TIL therapy for anti-PD-1-resistant metastatic lung cancer. Described time point: pre-treatment sample, taken before nivolumab and TIL therapy. The immunoSEQ assay was v3. This table comes from immunoSEQ multiplex PCR, and its TCRdb copy is limited to in-frame clones, with some not included. The sample holds some 57,000 clones; around 87% are singletons and the top ten take approximately 2.8%. This sample comprised blood, obtained at baseline. These receptors were collected from a person between 25 and 80 years old with non-small cell lung cancer.

The chain links TRBV19 to TRBJ2-1; 12 bases are shared with TRBD2. The length of the CDR3 is 16 residues. The V and J ends lost 1 base and 4 bases, in that order; junction bases with no gene match: 2. Germline CDR1 is LNHDA and CDR2 is SQIVND (reference sequence). Written as DNA, the CDR3 is TGTGCCAGTAGTATAGTGCTAGCGGGAGGGTACAATGAGCAGTTCTTC. Its translation: CASSIVLAGGYNEQFF.

The chain employs TRBV27 and TRBJ1-1, with D unclear. CDR3 length: 13 amino acids. CDR1 is MNHEY and CDR2 is SMNVEV in the germline V gene (reference sequence). The V gene lost 2 bases and the J gene lost 4 bases, with 8 bases spanning the gap. The CDR3 DNA reads as TGTGCCAGCAGTTTAGGCGGGAGCACTGAAGCTTTCTTT. Its translation: CASSLGGSTEAFF.

CDR3 sequence reads: CASSESAHPTDTQYF. As DNA, the CDR3 is TGTGCCAGCAGTGAATCGGCTCACCCCACAGATACGCAGTATTTT. The chain couples TRBV6-1 to TRBJ2-3; unclear D gene. Germline-derived CDR1 and CDR2 are MNHNS and SASEGT. The V gene lost 2 bases and the J gene lost 2 bases, with 11 bases spanning the gap. The CDR3 contains 15 residues.

This chain connects TRBV11-2 to TRBJ2-7; 14 nucleotides line up with TRBD2. The CDR3 sequence is 17 residues long. The trim removed 5 bases at V and 3 bases at J, leaving 9 bases unmatched. Germline V gene sequence: CDR1 SGHAT, CDR2 FQNNGV. The CDR3 nucleotides read TGTGCCAGCAGCGCCGGGACTAGCGGGGGCGCCAGCTACGAGCAGTACTTC. This encodes CASSAGTSGGASYEQYF.

The chain recombines TRBV5-1 with TRBJ2-1; 10 positions agree with TRBD2. The CDR3 spans 15 residues. The germline CDR1 and CDR2 sequences are SGHRS and YFSETQ. J gave up 5 bases and V 0 bases, and 2 bases lay outside the gene matches. The DNA of the CDR3 is TGCGCCAGCAGCTTGGTTCTAGCGGGAGACAATGAGCAGTTCTTC. As protein: CASSLVLAGDNEQFF. Complete variable domain (other parts from reference TRBV5-1 and TRBJ2-1): KAGVTQTPRYLIKTRGQQVTLSCSPISGHRSVSWYQQTPGQGLQFLFEYFSETQRNKGNFPGRFSGRQFSNSRSEMNVSTLELGDSALYLCASSLVLAGDNEQFFGPGTRLTVL.

The chain uses TRBV2 and TRBJ1-4, with a tentative D call TRBD1 (6 bases). This CDR3 comprises 17 residues. Trimming removed 8 bases at V and 0 bases at J, with 19 bases between. Per the germline V gene, CDR1 is SNHLY and CDR2 is FYNNEI. CDR3 nucleotides: TGTGCCAGCGATGGCGCCCTACAGGGAACAACTAATGAAAAACTGTTTTTT. Translation gives CASDGALQGTTNEKLFF.

The genes are TRBV5-1 and TRBJ2-1; 14 bases agree with TRBD2. Per germline, CDR1 SGHRS and CDR2 YFSETQ. The CDR3 totals 17 residues. J gave up 3 bases and V 3 bases, and 5 bases lay outside the gene matches. The CDR3 nucleotides are TGCGCCAGCAGCTCTGGACTAGCGGGGGGCTACTACAATGAGCAGTTCTTC. Translated: CASSSGLAGGYYNEQFF.

The chain uses TRBV4-1 and TRBJ1-1; 8 positions match TRBD1. Losses at the gene ends were 5 bases for V and 4 bases for J; bases not matched to a gene: 9. Germline CDR1 is MGHRA and CDR2 is YSYEKL. This CDR3 comprises 15 residues. The CDR3 DNA reads TGCGCCAGCAGCGAAACTCAGGGGGCCATCACTGAAGCTTTCTTT. Translated: CASSETQGAITEAFF.

The CDR3 spells CASSLAGQGTHEQYF. The CDR3, as DNA: TGTGCCAGCAGCTTAGCGGGACAGGGAACCCACGAGCAGTACTTC. V is TRBV11-1 and J is TRBJ2-7, with TRBD1 matching 9 bases. Germline V gene lookup returns CDR1 SGHAT and CDR2 FQDESV (reference sequence). CDR3 length: 15 residues. V gave up 0 bases and J gave up 5 bases; unmatched junction bases: 5.

The chain links TRBV9 to TRBJ2-7; 9 bases line up with TRBD2. Germline values: CDR1 SGDLS, CDR2 YYNGEE. CDR3 length: 15 amino acids. The V gene end was trimmed by 0 bases and the J gene end by 2 bases; junction bases not matched to a gene: 3. The CDR3 here is CASSVDASGTYEQYF. In nucleotides, the CDR3 is TGTGCCAGCAGCGTAGACGCTAGCGGGACCTACGAGCAGTACTTC.

The chain joins TRBV5-1 to TRBJ2-5; D not certain. Trimming removed 0 bases at V and 2 bases at J, with 5 bases between. Per the germline V gene, CDR1 is SGHRS and CDR2 is YFSETQ. This CDR3 is 13 amino acids long. The CDR3 bases are TGCGCCAGCAGCTTGGTGGAGCAAGAGACCCAGTACTTC. Its translation is CASSLVEQETQYF.

The J gene is TRBJ1-1, the V gene TRBV18; TRBD1 aligns across 7 bases. The germline V gene encodes CDR1 KGHSH and CDR2 LQKENI. The junction had 12 bases not matched to a gene; V was cut back by 3 bases and J by 2 bases. The length of the CDR3 is 17 residues. The CDR3 spells CASSPPPATGLNTEAFF. CDR3 nucleotides: TGTGCCAGCTCACCGCCCCCCGCGACAGGGCTTAACACTGAAGCTTTCTTT.

J is TRBJ1-4 and V is TRBV19; D unresolved. V lost 3 bases and J 0 bases, leaving 8 bases between the germline ends. The germline CDR1 and CDR2 sequences are LNHDA and SQIVND (reference sequence). This CDR3 is built from 15 residues. The CDR3 protein is CASSISGATNEKLFF. The CDR3 DNA sequence: TGTGCCAGTAGTATTAGTGGCGCAACTAATGAAAAACTGTTTTTT.